This T cell receptor beta chain originates from a study of blood T cells in healthy people across ages. General observations from the study: Across samples, TCR beta diversity tracked strongly with naive T cell percentage.

Germline assignment: CDR1 SGDLS and CDR2 YYNGEE. The CDR3 runs 15 residues. V shed 4 bases and J shed 3 bases, with 17 bases lying between them. This clonotype was recorded a few times. As yet, its antigen is unknown. Using a J-beta primer mix together with a sample-barcoded 5' primer, a second PCR was run for about 6 to 11 cycles. TCRdb called the 5' RACE reads again in MiXCR, with one record for every CDR3 protein. The sample lists about 1 million distinct CDR3 sequences; 25% were seen once. These data were also filed under a second study, of T cells of mothers and their children. In that study: For the second PCR, the M1S primer put in sample barcodes and 2-4 random nucleotides. Reads obtained per mother exceeded 9.5 million TCR beta CDR3 reads, with 2.5 million to 3.5 million obtained per child. Biologically related mothers and children overlapped slightly more than unrelated pairs, a non-significant difference.

The chain recombines TRBV9 with TRBJ2-7; possibly TRBD2 for D (6 bases). The sample was blood. The clonotype was recovered from a girl aged 2-9 years in good health. CDR3 amino acids: CASSWGAEGFYEQYF. The CDR3, as DNA: TGTGCCAGCAGCTGGGGAGCGGAGGGGTTCTACGAGCAGTACTTC.